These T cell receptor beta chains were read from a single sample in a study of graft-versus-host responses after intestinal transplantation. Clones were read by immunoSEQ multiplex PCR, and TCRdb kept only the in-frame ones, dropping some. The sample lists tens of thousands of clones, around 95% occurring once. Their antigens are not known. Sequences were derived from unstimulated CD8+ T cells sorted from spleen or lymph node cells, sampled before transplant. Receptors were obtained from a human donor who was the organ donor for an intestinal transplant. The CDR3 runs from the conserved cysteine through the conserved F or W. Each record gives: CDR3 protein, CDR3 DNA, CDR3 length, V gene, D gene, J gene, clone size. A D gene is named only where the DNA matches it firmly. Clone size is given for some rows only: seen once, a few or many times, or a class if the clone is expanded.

CSVETYGTEAFF,TGCAGCGTTGAGACGTATGGGACTGAAGCTTTCTTT,12,TRBV29-1,.,TRBJ1-1,.
CSVETAAYEQYF,TGCAGCGTTGAGACAGCAGCCTACGAGCAGTACTTC,12,TRBV29-1,.,TRBJ2-7,.
CASGLGQVTPYNEQFF,TGTGCTAGTGGTTTGGGACAGGTGACTCCTTACAATGAGCAGTTCTTC,16,TRBV12-5,.,TRBJ2-1,.
CAWSAAGYEQYF,TGTGCCTGGTCCGCGGCGGGCTACGAGCAGTACTTC,12,TRBV30,.,TRBJ2-7,.
CASSEGAGTGETQYF,TGTGCCAGCAGTGAGGGGGCCGGGACAGGGGAGACCCAGTACTTC,15,TRBV6-4,TRBD1,TRBJ2-5,.
CASSFGGGQQETQYF,TGTGCCAGCAGTTTTGGTGGAGGGCAACAAGAGACCCAGTACTTC,15,TRBV28,.,TRBJ2-5,.
CAWSVTPGGEQYF,TGTGCCTGGAGTGTGACCCCAGGGGGCGAGCAGTACTTC,13,TRBV30,TRBD1,TRBJ2-7,.
CASSLGLRPVNYGYTF,TGTGCCAGCAGCTTGGGGCTCCGACCAGTGAACTATGGCTACACCTTC,16,TRBV5-4,.,TRBJ1-2,.
CASTPGWSSYNEQFF,TGTGCCAGCACCCCGGGATGGAGCTCCTACAATGAGCAGTTCTTC,15,TRBV9,.,TRBJ2-1,.
CASRTSGETQYF,TGTGCCAGCCGGACTAGCGGAGAGACCCAGTACTTC,12,TRBV2,TRBD2,TRBJ2-5,.
CASRGQGAGNTEAFF,TGTGCCAGCCGAGGACAGGGGGCCGGGAACACTGAAGCTTTCTTT,15,TRBV28,TRBD1,TRBJ1-1,.
CASSVGSDTGELFF,TGTGCCAGCAGCGTAGGGTCGGACACCGGGGAGCTGTTTTTT,14,TRBV9,.,TRBJ2-2,.
CSVEENLAGGTDTQYF,TGCAGCGTTGAAGAGAATCTAGCGGGGGGCACAGATACGCAGTATTTT,16,TRBV29-1,TRBD2,TRBJ2-3,.
CASSATGNSYEQYF,TGTGCCAGCAGTGCCACAGGGAACTCCTACGAGCAGTACTTC,14,TRBV28,.,TRBJ2-7,.
CASSPIGQVNYGYTF,TGTGCCAGCAGTCCTATCGGTCAAGTAAACTATGGCTACACCTTC,15,TRBV28,.,TRBJ1-2,.
CASSLVSDSYEQYF,TGTGCCAGCAGTTTGGTCAGCGACTCCTACGAGCAGTACTTC,14,TRBV28,.,TRBJ2-7,.
CAWSVRRLPCGELFF,TGTGCCTGGAGTGTTAGGCGCCTGCCCTGCGGGGAGCTGTTTTTT,15,TRBV30,.,TRBJ2-2,.
CASSQDRDGDGYTF,TGCGCCAGCAGCCAAGATCGGGACGGCGATGGCTACACCTTC,14,TRBV4-1,.,TRBJ1-2,once
CASSVGTDYEQYF,TGTGCCAGCAGCGTAGGGACAGACTACGAGCAGTACTTC,13,TRBV11-2,TRBD1,TRBJ2-7,few
CASSFGDGYTF,TGTGCCAGCAGCTTTGGGGACGGCTACACCTTC,11,TRBV7-9,.,TRBJ1-2,.
CASSITPTSYEQYF,TGTGCCAGCAGCATCACCCCGACTAGCTACGAGCAGTACTTC,14,TRBV7-2,.,TRBJ2-7,.
CASRLDSGTGIEQYF,TGTGCCAGCAGACTAGATTCCGGGACAGGGATCGAGCAGTACTTC,15,TRBV28,TRBD1,TRBJ2-7,.
CASSSEQGFNTEAFF,TGTGCCAGCAGTTCTGAACAGGGGTTCAACACTGAAGCTTTCTTT,15,TRBV27,TRBD1,TRBJ1-1,.
CASSPGRDITGELFF,TGCGCCAGCAGCCCCGGGAGGGACATAACCGGGGAGCTGTTTTTT,15,TRBV5-1,TRBD2,TRBJ2-2,.
CASSQVWGAGNNEQFF,TGTGCCAGCAGCCAAGTTTGGGGCGCCGGTAACAATGAGCAGTTCTTC,16,TRBV4-2,.,TRBJ2-1,.
CASSETGAILAKNIQYF,TGTGCCAGCAGTGAGACAGGGGCGATTCTAGCCAAAAACATTCAGTACTTC,17,TRBV6-1,TRBD1,TRBJ2-4,.
CASSLGQSSTDTQYF,TGTGCCAGCAGCTTGGGACAAAGCAGCACAGATACGCAGTATTTT,15,TRBV5-4,.,TRBJ2-3,once
CASSQDFTGTGGLLLNTEAFF,TGCGCCAGCAGCCAGGACTTTACCGGGACAGGGGGACTACTACTGAACACTGAAGCTTTCTTT,21,TRBV4-1,TRBD1,TRBJ1-1,.
CASSLSWGGTDTQYF,TGTGCCAGCAGCTTGAGTTGGGGGGGCACAGATACGCAGTATTTT,15,TRBV5-4,.,TRBJ2-3,.
CASSQDTGNTIYF,TGCGCCAGCAGCCAAGATACTGGAAACACCATATATTTT,13,TRBV4-1,.,TRBJ1-3,.
CASRTPIPGRQNTEAFF,TGTGCCAGTAGAACGCCTATTCCGGGACGGCAGAACACTGAAGCTTTCTTT,17,TRBV19,.,TRBJ1-1,.
CASSMIYAATDTYEQYF,TGCGCCAGCAGTATGATCTACGCAGCGACAGATACCTACGAGCAGTACTTC,17,TRBV5-1,.,TRBJ2-7,.
CASSVSGEVGETQYF,TGTGCCAGCAGCGTATCAGGGGAGGTCGGGGAGACCCAGTACTTC,15,TRBV9,.,TRBJ2-5,.
CASSAGTGGPNTEAFF,TGTGCCAGCAGTGCCGGGACAGGGGGACCAAACACTGAAGCTTTCTTT,16,TRBV9,TRBD1,TRBJ1-1,.
CASSVALVLAGATSTDTQYF,TGTGCCAGCAGCGTAGCTCTCGTACTAGCGGGGGCCACTAGCACAGATACGCAGTATTTT,20,TRBV9,TRBD2,TRBJ2-3,.
CASSSRPTREQYF,TGTGCCAGCAGCTCTCGACCTACTCGCGAGCAGTACTTC,13,TRBV7-8,.,TRBJ2-7,.
CASSFSAPPEAEYGYTF,TGTGCCAGCAGTTTCTCCGCCCCGCCGGAGGCGGAGTATGGCTACACCTTC,17,TRBV28,.,TRBJ1-2,.
CASSMFVGPYNEQFF,TGTGCCAGTAGTATGTTTGTGGGCCCCTACAATGAGCAGTTCTTC,15,TRBV19,.,TRBJ2-1,.
CASSLWGQGNLQETQYF,TGTGCCAGCAGCTTGTGGGGACAGGGGAACCTCCAAGAGACCCAGTACTTC,17,TRBV11-2,TRBD1,TRBJ2-5,.
CASSSWTYNEQFF,TGTGCCAGCAGCTCTTGGACTTACAATGAGCAGTTCTTC,13,TRBV7-2,.,TRBJ2-1,.
CASSPGTSGANEQFF,TGTGCCAGCAGTCCAGGGACTAGCGGGGCCAATGAGCAGTTCTTC,15,TRBV27,TRBD2,TRBJ2-1,.
CASSRQGGSSYEQYF,TGTGCCAGCAGCCGACAGGGGGGTAGCTCCTACGAGCAGTACTTC,15,TRBV9,TRBD1,TRBJ2-7,.
CASSPEWRDNEQFF,TGTGCCAGCAGCCCCGAGTGGAGGGACAATGAGCAGTTCTTC,14,TRBV5-4,.,TRBJ2-1,.